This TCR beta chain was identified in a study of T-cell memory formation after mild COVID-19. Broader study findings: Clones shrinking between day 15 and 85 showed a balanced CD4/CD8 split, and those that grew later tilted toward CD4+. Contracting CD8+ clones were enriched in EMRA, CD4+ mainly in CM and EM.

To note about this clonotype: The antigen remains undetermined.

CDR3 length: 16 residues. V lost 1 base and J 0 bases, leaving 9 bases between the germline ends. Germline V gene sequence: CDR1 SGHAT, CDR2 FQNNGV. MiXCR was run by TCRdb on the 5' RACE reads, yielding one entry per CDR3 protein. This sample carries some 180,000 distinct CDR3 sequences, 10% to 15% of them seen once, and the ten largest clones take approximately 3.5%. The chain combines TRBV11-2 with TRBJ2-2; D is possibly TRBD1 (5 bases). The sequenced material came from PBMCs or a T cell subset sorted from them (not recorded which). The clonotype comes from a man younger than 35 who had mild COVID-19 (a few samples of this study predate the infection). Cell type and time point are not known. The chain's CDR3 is CASSLVQGPNTGELFF. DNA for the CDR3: TGTGCCAGCAGCTTAGTGCAGGGCCCGAACACCGGGGAGCTGTTTTTT.